Below, 9 T cell receptor beta chains from the same sample are listed, as sequenced in a study of T cells in Graves' hyperthyroidism and ophthalmopathy. Amplified regions were TCR beta CDR3 sequences from RNA transcripts. Using the HTBI primer set, a first-round RT-PCR was run on the TCR CDR3. TCRdb analysed the multiplex PCR reads with MiXCR anew, one entry per CDR3 protein. The table has about 600,000 distinct CDR3 sequences, around 16% seen once. What was sequenced was blood. The receptors shown here come from a woman in her thirties or forties with Graves' ophthalmopathy.

The CDR3 coding sequence is TGTGCCAGCAGCTTACATAGATCTGGTTCAGCTGATACGCAGTATTTT. Translated: CASSLHRSGSADTQYF. This chain uses TRBV7-3 with TRBJ2-3; D gene ambiguous. The V and J ends lost 2 bases and 6 bases respectively, with 18 bases between them. The length of the CDR3 is 16 residues. Germline assignment: CDR1 SGHTA and CDR2 FQGTGA.

This clonotype came up many times. V and J are TRBV11-2 and TRBJ2-2, with D possibly matching TRBD2 (6 bases). In germline, CDR1 is SGHAT, CDR2 FQNNGV. Trimming shortened V by 5 bases and J by 5 bases, and 12 bases separated the two germline ends. The CDR3 runs 14 residues. The CDR3 DNA reads as TGTGCCAGCAGCGCGGGACTCACAACCGGGGAGCTGTTTTTT. This gives the protein CASSAGLTTGELFF.

The sample holds many counts of this clonotype. The genes are TRBV28 and TRBJ2-1; 12 bases match TRBD2. Germline trimming cut 7 bases from V and 9 bases from J; bases unmatched to any gene: 13. Germline V gene data show CDR1 as MDHEN and CDR2 as SYDVKM. The CDR3 is made up of 16 amino acids. For the CDR3, the DNA is TGTGCCAGCAATCTAGGGACTAGCGGGTGGATGCGTGAGCAGTTCTTC. Translating gives CASNLGTSGWMREQFF.

This clonotype was counted ten times or more. This CDR3 is CASSEALRSPLDTQYF. The CDR3 DNA follows: TGTGCCAGCAGTGAAGCGCTCCGGAGCCCTCTGGATACGCAGTATTTT. The chain joins TRBV6-1 to TRBJ2-3; D is unclear. CDR1 MNHNS and CDR2 SASEGT come from the germline V gene. V lost 0 bases, J lost 6 bases, and 16 bases lay in between. This CDR3 region has 16 residues.

The chain recombines TRBV20-1 with TRBJ2-2; D may be TRBD2 (6 bases). The CDR3 is 15 residues long. V lost 1 base to trimming and J lost 2 bases, with 11 bases between them. Per germline, CDR1 DFQATT and CDR2 SNEGSKA (reference sequence). The CDR3 DNA reads TGCAGTGCTAGAGGTCGCGGGATTAACACCGGGGAGCTGTTTTTT. Protein sequence: CSARGRGINTGELFF.

This clonotype was recorded at least ten times. The V gene is TRBV7-9, the J gene TRBJ1-3, with D uncertain. The CDR3 has 17 residues. The germline CDR1 and CDR2 sequences are SEHNR and FQNEAQ (reference sequence). The V end was cut by 0 bases, the J end by 0 bases, with 12 bases between. CDR3 sequence: CASSLALGLSSGNTIYF. DNA for the CDR3: TGTGCCAGCAGCTTAGCGCTTGGGCTGTCCTCTGGAAACACCATATATTTT.

This clonotype was seen once. This clone may be a read error of a much larger clone one base away. The chain links TRBV20-1 to TRBJ1-3, with 8 positions matching TRBD1. Trimming removed 3 bases from V and 4 bases from J; junction bases left unmatched: 2. The CDR3 sequence is 13 residues long. The germline V gene has CDR1 DFQATT and CDR2 SNEGSKA (reference sequence). The CDR3 region has the DNA TGCAGTGCTAGTACAGGGGGAGGAAACACCATATATTTT. It yields the protein CSASTGGGNTIYF.

The sample holds many counts of this clonotype. The CDR3 nucleotides are TGTGCCAGCAGCTTAGGTGGACTGGCGGGAGGGAACACCGGGGAGCTGTTTTTT. It translates to CASSLGGLAGGNTGELFF. This rearrangement joins TRBV7-2 to TRBJ2-2, with 8 nucleotides matching TRBD2. The CDR3 is made up of 18 amino acids. Germline V gene sequence: CDR1 SGHTA, CDR2 FQGNSA. The J segment lost 1 base and the V segment lost 1 base, leaving 8 bases of the junction unmatched.

This clonotype has at least ten counts. The chain combines TRBV2 with TRBJ1-2; 7 bases map to TRBD1. The CDR3 has 12 amino acids. In germline, CDR1 is SNHLY, CDR2 FYNNEI. Unmatched junction bases numbered 3, after V lost 4 bases and J lost 7 bases. The CDR3 DNA reads as TGTGCCAGCAGTGGACAGGGCAGTGGCTACACCTTC. It specifies CASSGQGSGYTF.